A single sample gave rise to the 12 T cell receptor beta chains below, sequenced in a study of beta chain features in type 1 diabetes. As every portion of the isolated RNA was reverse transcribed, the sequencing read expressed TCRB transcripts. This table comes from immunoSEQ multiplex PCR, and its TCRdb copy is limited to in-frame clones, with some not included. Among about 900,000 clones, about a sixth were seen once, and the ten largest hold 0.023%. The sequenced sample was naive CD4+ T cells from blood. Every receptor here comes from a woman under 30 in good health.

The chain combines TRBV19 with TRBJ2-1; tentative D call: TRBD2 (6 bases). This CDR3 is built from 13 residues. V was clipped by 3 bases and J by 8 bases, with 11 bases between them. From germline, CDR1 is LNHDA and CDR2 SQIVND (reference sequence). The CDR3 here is CASSMGGGDEQFF. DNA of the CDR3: TGTGCCAGTAGTATGGGTGGCGGGGATGAGCAGTTCTTC.

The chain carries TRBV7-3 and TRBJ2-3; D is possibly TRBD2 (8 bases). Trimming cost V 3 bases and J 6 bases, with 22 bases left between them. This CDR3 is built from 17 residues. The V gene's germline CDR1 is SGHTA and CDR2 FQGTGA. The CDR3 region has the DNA TGTGCCAGCAGCTTCGGGAGGGGGCGAAAACAGCCGGATACGCAGTATTTT. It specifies CASSFGRGRKQPDTQYF.

The CDR3 here is CASYSGSGSYEQYF. DNA of the CDR3: TGTGCCTCATATAGCGGGAGTGGGTCGTACGAGCAGTACTTC. The chain uses TRBV28 and TRBJ2-7; TRBD2 agrees at 9 bases. CDR3 size: 14 residues. Trimming removed 11 bases from V and 4 bases from J; junction bases left unmatched: 12. Germline loops: CDR1 MDHEN, CDR2 SYDVKM.

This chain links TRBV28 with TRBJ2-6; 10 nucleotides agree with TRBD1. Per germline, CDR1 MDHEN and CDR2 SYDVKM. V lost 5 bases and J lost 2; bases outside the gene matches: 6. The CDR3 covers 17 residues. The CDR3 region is CASSPAGTGAGANVLTF. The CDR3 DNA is TGTGCCAGCAGTCCTGCCGGGACAGGGGCTGGGGCCAACGTCCTGACTTTC.

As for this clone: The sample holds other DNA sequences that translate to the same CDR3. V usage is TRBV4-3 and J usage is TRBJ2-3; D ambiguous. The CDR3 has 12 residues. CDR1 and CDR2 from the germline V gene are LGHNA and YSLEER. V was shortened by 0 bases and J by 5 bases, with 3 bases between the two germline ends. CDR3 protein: CASSQDGDTQYF. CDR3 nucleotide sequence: TGCGCCAGCAGCCAAGACGGAGATACGCAGTATTTT.

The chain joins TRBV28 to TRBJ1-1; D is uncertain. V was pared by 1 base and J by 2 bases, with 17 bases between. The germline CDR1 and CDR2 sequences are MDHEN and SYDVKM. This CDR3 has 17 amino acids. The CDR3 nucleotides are TGTGCCAGCAGTTTATCGGGAAGGGTCCGGCCCAACACTGAAGCTTTCTTT. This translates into CASSLSGRVRPNTEAFF.

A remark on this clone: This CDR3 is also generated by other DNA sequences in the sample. The CDR3, as DNA: TGCAGTGCCGCGGGCAATGAGCAGTTCTTC. It codes for CSAAGNEQFF. The chain combines TRBV20-1 with TRBJ2-1, with D perhaps TRBD2 (5 bases). The CDR3 is made up of 10 amino acids. The V gene's germline CDR1 is DFQATT and CDR2 SNEGSKA (reference sequence). The V end was cut by 6 bases, the J end by 6 bases, with 6 bases between.

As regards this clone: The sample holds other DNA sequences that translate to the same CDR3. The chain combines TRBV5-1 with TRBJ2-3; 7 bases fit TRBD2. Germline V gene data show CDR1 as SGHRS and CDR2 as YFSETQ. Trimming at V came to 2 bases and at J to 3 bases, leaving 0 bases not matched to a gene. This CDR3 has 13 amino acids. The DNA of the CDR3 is TGCGCCAGCAGCTTAGCGGGAACAGATACGCAGTATTTT. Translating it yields CASSLAGTDTQYF.

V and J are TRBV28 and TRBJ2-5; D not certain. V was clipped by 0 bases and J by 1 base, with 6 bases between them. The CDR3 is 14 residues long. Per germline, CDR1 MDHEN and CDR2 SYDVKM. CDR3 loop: CASSLWTTQETQYF. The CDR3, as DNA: TGTGCCAGCAGTTTATGGACCACCCAAGAGACCCAGTACTTC.

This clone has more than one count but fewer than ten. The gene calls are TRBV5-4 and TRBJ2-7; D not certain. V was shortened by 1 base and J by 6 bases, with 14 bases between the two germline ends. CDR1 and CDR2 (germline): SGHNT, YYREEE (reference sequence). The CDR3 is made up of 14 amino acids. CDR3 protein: CASSLSGFPGEQYF. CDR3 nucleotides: TGTGCCAGCAGCTTGTCCGGGTTCCCTGGCGAGCAGTACTTC. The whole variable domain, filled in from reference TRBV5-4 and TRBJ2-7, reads ETGVTQSPTHLIKTRGQQVTLRCSSQSGHNTVSWYQQALGQGPQFIFQYYREEENGRGNFPPRFSGLQFPNYSSELNVNALELDDSALYLCASSLSGFPGEQYFGPGTRLTVT.

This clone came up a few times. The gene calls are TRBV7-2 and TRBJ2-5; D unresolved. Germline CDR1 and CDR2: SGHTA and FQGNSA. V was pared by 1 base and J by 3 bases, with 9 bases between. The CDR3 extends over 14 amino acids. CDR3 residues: CASSLGVRKETQYF. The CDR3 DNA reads TGTGCCAGCAGCTTAGGGGTCAGAAAAGAGACCCAGTACTTC.

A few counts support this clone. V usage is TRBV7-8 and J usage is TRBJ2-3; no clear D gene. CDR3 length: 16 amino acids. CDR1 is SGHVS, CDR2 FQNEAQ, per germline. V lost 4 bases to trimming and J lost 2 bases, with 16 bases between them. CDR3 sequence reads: CASSSRRLQNTDTQYF. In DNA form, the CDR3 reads TGTGCCAGCAGCTCCAGAAGACTGCAGAACACAGATACGCAGTATTTT.